One and the same sample provided the 3 T cell receptor beta chains below, sequenced in a study of blood T cell repertoires in COVID-19. The data were produced by immunoSEQ multiplex PCR, yet TCRdb's version contains in-frame clones alone and is incomplete. The sample lists around 230,000 clones, 80% to 85% occurring once. Material for sequencing was peripheral blood. The receptors derive from a man aged 40-49 years with acute or convalescent COVID-19.

The chain uses TRBV11-2 and TRBJ2-2; perhaps TRBD2 as D (5 bases). CDR3 length equals 15 residues. The ends were cut back, 6 bases at V and 3 bases at J, with 14 bases in the middle. The germline gives CDR1 SGHAT, CDR2 FQNNGV. The CDR3 sequence is CASRNPGEDTGELFF. In DNA, the CDR3 is TGTGCCAGCAGGAACCCCGGGGAAGACACCGGGGAGCTGTTTTTT.

The chain combines TRBV6-2 or TRBV6-3 with TRBJ2-7; 9 bases map to TRBD2. The V gene's germline CDR1 is MNHEY and CDR2 SVGEGT. This CDR3 has 16 residues. V lost 2 bases, J lost 7 bases, and 12 bases stayed unmatched. CDR3 loop: CASSYGGSGRVKEQYF. The CDR3 region has the DNA TGTGCCAGCAGTTACGGGGGTAGCGGGAGAGTGAAGGAGCAGTACTTC.

CDR3 coding DNA: TGTGCCAGCAGTGAACGGGTTCTTCGGCCCCCGAGTAGAGAAAAACTGTTTTTT. It translates to CASSERVLRPPSREKLFF. The rearrangement joins TRBV2 to TRBJ1-4, with D unclear. The CDR3 spans 18 residues. Germline CDR1 is SNHLY and CDR2 is FYNNEI. V lost 2 bases and J 8 bases, leaving 24 bases between the germline ends.